The text below deals with one TCR beta chain. No cognate antigen has been identified for it. Base qualities are not recorded, but no much larger clone differs from it by a single base. TCRbeta CDR3 regions were amplified from genomic DNA using the immunoSEQ Assay, a bias-controlled multiplex PCR. The original pipeline was this. Within the assay, amplification of reference gene primers was used to estimate how many nucleated cells each sample contained. To quantify the absolute abundance of each unique TCRbeta CDR3 rearrangement, sequence reads were collapsed and filtered. Productive Simpson clonality was computed per sample as the square root of Simpson's diversity index over productive rearrangements. TCRdb's version of the immuneACCESS table is confined to in-frame rearrangements and falls short of the full clone set. An unresolved V gene accounts for under half of the shortfall where checked; the remainder is of unknown origin. V and J calls and clone size come straight from that table; D and trimming were deduced from the DNA. The table for this sample lists fewer than 400,000 clones; around nine tenths of them were counted only once. The ten largest clones add up to roughly 9.4% of the sample.

This sample stems from a study of blood T cell repertoires in COVID-19 (dated by TCRdb to 2020 to 2021). Describing the broader study: Samples covering the acute and convalescent phases of COVID-19 were provided by collaborators in the United States, Italy and Spain. The prospective study material was composed of cDNA or gDNA derived from T cells, B-cell-depleted T cells, or PBMCs. Where available, HLA class I and class II types were obtained from metadata supplied by the sample provider rather than from assay-based typing. The samples were drawn from two sources: the first 160 participants of the ongoing ImmuneRACE study, and fewer than 1,500 subjects contributed by 6 global collaborators. A de-identified subject ID, COVID-19 status, age in years and sex were almost always included in the sample metadata. Subjects who had been exposed to COVID-19, were actively infected with it, or had recovered from it provided the deeply sampled blood TCRbeta repertoires that made up the dataset. A freely available public database, intended as a resource for researchers studying the immune response to SARS-CoV-2, is where the repertoires were released. General conclusions and limits of the study: The amount of clinical and demographic metadata varied by source and participant and was provided uncurated.

The CDR3, from cysteine to phenylalanine, totals 14 residues. Left in the record is the CDR3 DNA by itself, 42 bases read in frame from the first base. The V and J ends are trimmed by 3 bases and 3 bases, leaving 8 bases between them. Looking up the germline V gene yields CDR1 SGHAT and CDR2 FQNNGV. Participants in the prospective study were enrolled through a virtual design, were aged about 18 to 100 years, and lived in about two dozen United States geographic areas. Cohort assignment in the prospective study relied on participant-reported clinical history from a screening survey and a study questionnaire. Recovered participants in ImmuneRACE Cohort 3 were defined by two consecutive negative NP/OP PCR tests, clearance by a healthcare professional, or resolution of symptoms. In the prospective study, mobile phlebotomists collected whole blood, serum and a nasopharyngeal or oropharyngeal swab from each participant. Participants in the prospective study had the option to provide additional blood draws and questionnaires over an approximately two-month period. Before DNA extraction, blood samples from the prospective study were shipped at room temperature or frozen.

Specimen: PBMCs or T cells enriched from blood (not recorded which). The chain links TRBV11-2 with TRBJ2-2; too little of a D gene remains to name it. The receptor was isolated from a woman aged 45 to 65 who had recovered from COVID-19. The sequence in DNA is TGTGCCAGCAGCTTTGGGCCGTACACCGGGGAGCTGTTTTTT. The encoded protein is CASSFGPYTGELFF.